The 21 T cell receptor beta chains below come from one sample, sequenced in a study of beta chain features in type 1 diabetes. Study findings and constraints: Moderately but significantly shorter TCRB CDR3s were found in Type 1 diabetes patients in all four CD4+ subsets.

These receptors have no known antigen. Expressed TCRB transcripts were sequenced after all isolated RNA was converted to cDNA. Generated by immunoSEQ multiplex PCR, the TCRdb table keeps only in-frame clones and is missing some. This table has about 160,000 clones, roughly 60% appearing once. The sample comprised naive CD4+ T cells from blood. The receptors here all came from a man aged 25-45 years with type 1 diabetes.

This CDR3 is CSALNEKLFF. The CDR3 region has the DNA TGCAGCGCCCTGAATGAAAAACTGTTTTTT. The chain uses TRBV29-1 and TRBJ1-4; D remains ambiguous. The V end was cut by 7 bases, the J end by 5 bases, with 5 bases between. This CDR3 is 10 amino acids long. Germline lookup yields CDR1 SQVTM and CDR2 ANQGSEA.

The table lists this clone with a count of one. The chain joins TRBV30 to TRBJ2-2; no definite D call. The CDR3 extends over 12 amino acids. Trimming stripped 2 bases from V and 3 bases from J, with 4 bases between. Germline V gene lookup returns CDR1 GTSNPN and CDR2 SVGIG (reference sequence). CDR3 sequence reads: CAWSSHTGELFF. CDR3 DNA sequence: TGTGCCTGGAGTTCACACACCGGGGAGCTGTTTTTT. Full variable domain (outside the CDR3, taken from reference TRBV30 and TRBJ2-2): SQTIHQWPATLVQPVGSPLSLECTVEGTSNPNLYWYRQAAGRGLQLLFYSVGIGQISSEVPQNLSASRPQDRQFILSSKKLLLSDSGFYLCAWSSHTGELFFGEGSRLTVL.

The gene calls are TRBV12-5 and TRBJ1-1; D is possibly TRBD1 (5 bases). CDR3 size: 16 residues. CDR1 and CDR2 (germline): LGHNT, FRNRAP. The V end lost 5 bases, the J end lost 0 bases, and 16 bases lay between the germline ends. The CDR3 spells CASGPPRAGMNTEAFF. CDR3 DNA: TGTGCTAGTGGTCCTCCAAGGGCAGGGATGAACACTGAAGCTTTCTTT.

As to this clone: This same CDR3 is encoded by further DNA sequences in the sample. The rearrangement uses TRBV30 and TRBJ2-2; D is unresolved. Germline assignment: CDR1 GTSNPN and CDR2 SVGIG (reference sequence). The CDR3 covers 13 residues. V was pared by 0 bases and J by 5 bases, with 7 bases between. This CDR3 reads CAWSVLRTGELFF. The DNA for the CDR3 is TGTGCCTGGAGTGTACTTAGAACCGGGGAGCTGTTTTTT. Variable domain in full (rest from reference TRBV30 and TRBJ2-2): SQTIHQWPATLVQPVGSPLSLECTVEGTSNPNLYWYRQAAGRGLQLLFYSVGIGQISSEVPQNLSASRPQDRQFILSSKKLLLSDSGFYLCAWSVLRTGELFFGEGSRLTVL.

The chain couples TRBV5-4 to TRBJ1-1; possible D gene TRBD1, 5 bases. This CDR3 comprises 14 residues. V lost 3 bases and J 2 bases, leaving 11 bases between the germline ends. Germline V gives CDR1 SGHNT, CDR2 YYREEE (reference sequence). The CDR3 loop reads CASSSRDLNTEAFF. The CDR3 DNA sequence: TGTGCCAGCAGCTCTCGGGACTTAAACACTGAAGCTTTCTTT.

J is TRBJ2-4 and V is TRBV5-1, with D maybe TRBD1 (6 bases). The germline gives CDR1 SGHRS, CDR2 YFSETQ. V lost 4 bases and J lost 8, with 16 bases in between. The CDR3 totals 14 residues. CDR3 loop: CASSGPDSSDIQYF. CDR3 DNA: TGCGCCAGCAGCGGACCGGACAGTTCGGACATTCAGTACTTC.

The J gene is TRBJ2-3, the V gene TRBV9; D uncertain. This CDR3 spans 15 amino acids. V was pared by 0 bases and J by 2 bases, with 10 bases between. Germline CDR1 SGDLS, CDR2 YYNGEE. CDR3 amino acids: CASSVDAVNTDTQYF. DNA for the CDR3: TGTGCCAGCAGCGTAGACGCGGTGAACACAGATACGCAGTATTTT.

This chain joins TRBV5-1 and TRBJ2-1; D unclear. V gave up 0 bases and J gave up 6 bases, with 10 bases separating them. CDR3 length: 14 residues. Germline loops: CDR1 SGHRS, CDR2 YFSETQ. CDR3 nucleotide sequence: TGCGCCAGCAGCTTGGGCGGTTCGGCCAATGAGCAGTTCTTC. Translation gives CASSLGGSANEQFF.

The V call is TRBV27, the J call TRBJ2-7, with D uncertain. Trimming took off 5 bases at V and 6 bases at J, with 20 bases between the two ends. The CDR3 contains 15 residues. Looked up from germline, CDR1 is MNHEY and CDR2 is SMNVEV (reference sequence). The CDR3 loop is CASSPDTTPWIEQYF. The CDR3 DNA reads as TGTGCCAGCAGTCCAGACACAACCCCTTGGATCGAGCAGTACTTC.

V gene TRBV25-1 combines with J gene TRBJ1-1, with a weak D call TRBD1 (5 bases). Trimming took off 4 bases at V and 9 bases at J, with 15 bases between the two ends. Germline CDR1 is MGHDK and CDR2 is SYGVNS. The CDR3 totals 13 residues. CDR3 sequence: CASSASGTDKAFF. The CDR3 coding sequence is TGTGCCAGCAGTGCGTCCGGGACGGATAAAGCTTTCTTT.

The rearrangement uses TRBV6-6 and TRBJ2-1; a weak D match, TRBD1 (5 bases). Germline CDR1 is MNHNY and CDR2 is SVGAGI (reference sequence). CDR3 size: 15 residues. The CDR3 loop is CATSAGLSSIYEQFF. In DNA, the CDR3 is TGTGCTACTTCGGCAGGGCTTTCATCGATATATGAGCAGTTCTTC.

The rearrangement joins TRBV7-2 to TRBJ2-3; no reliable D call. The CDR3 runs to 13 residues. CDR1 and CDR2 (germline): SGHTA, FQGNSA. Trimming removed 5 bases from V and 6 bases from J, with 12 bases in between. This chain's CDR3 is CASSPRFADTQYF. CDR3 in DNA: TGTGCCAGCAGCCCGAGGTTCGCGGATACGCAGTATTTT.

The table lists this clone with a few counts. The V and J genes are TRBV7-9 and TRBJ1-2; D not resolved. Germline V lookup: CDR1 SEHNR, CDR2 FQNEAQ (reference sequence). The CDR3 extends over 14 amino acids. Trimming shortened V by 0 bases and J by 8 bases, and 13 bases separated the two germline ends. The CDR3 DNA follows: TGTGCCAGCAGCTTAGCGGACCGGGCCTGGGGCTACACCTTC. Amino acids: CASSLADRAWGYTF.

This clone has a handful of counts. The V and J genes are TRBV7-9 and TRBJ1-2, with 9 positions matching TRBD1. The V segment lost 5 bases and the J segment 2 bases; nucleotides outside the gene matches: 6. Germline CDR1 SEHNR, CDR2 FQNEAQ (reference sequence). The CDR3 covers 15 residues. CDR3 loop: CASSARTGENYGYTF. In nucleotides, the CDR3 is TGTGCCAGCAGCGCCCGGACAGGGGAGAACTATGGCTACACCTTC.

The V call is TRBV29-1, the J call TRBJ2-7; 8 nucleotides agree with TRBD1. The CDR3 spans 13 residues. Trimming cost V 5 bases and J 0 bases; bases outside gene matches: 3. CDR1 SQVTM and CDR2 ANQGSEA come from the germline V gene. This chain's CDR3 is CSVWDRNSYEQYF. As DNA, the CDR3 is TGCAGCGTTTGGGACAGGAACTCCTACGAGCAGTACTTC.

The CDR3 region is CASSEGDNEQFF. The CDR3 nucleotides read TGTGCCAGCAGTGAAGGTGACAATGAGCAGTTCTTC. V is TRBV2 and J is TRBJ2-1; unclear D gene. CDR1 and CDR2 (germline): SNHLY, FYNNEI. V shed 1 base and J shed 5 bases, with 3 bases lying between them. CDR3 size: 12 residues.

The chain combines TRBV9 with TRBJ1-4; tentative D call: TRBD1 (6 bases). Trimming cost V 4 bases and J 0 bases, with 13 bases left between them. CDR3 length equals 16 residues. Germline CDR1 reads SGDLS; CDR2 reads YYNGEE. CDR3 amino acids: CASSPRGAATNEKLFF. The CDR3 DNA reads as TGTGCCAGCAGCCCGAGGGGGGCTGCAACTAATGAAAAACTGTTTTTT.

In this sample, this clone turned up a few times. This chain joins TRBV29-1 and TRBJ2-5; D remains unclear. The V and J ends lost 0 bases and 7 bases respectively, with 0 bases between them. CDR1 SQVTM and CDR2 ANQGSEA come from the germline V gene. CDR3 length: 9 residues. In DNA form, the CDR3 reads TGCAGCGTTGAAGAGACCCAGTACTTC. Translation gives CSVEETQYF.

The CDR3 coding sequence is TGTGCCAGCAGTTTACGCTCGGCAGGGCCGGCAAGAGGGACCCAGTACTTC. Translation: CASSLRSAGPARGTQYF. V is TRBV28 and J is TRBJ2-5, with a tentative D call TRBD1 (5 bases). This CDR3 region has 17 residues. Germline V CDR1 and CDR2: MDHEN, SYDVKM. Trimming cost V 2 bases and J 7 bases, with 23 bases left between them. Full variable domain (rest looked up from reference TRBV28 and TRBJ2-5): DVKVTQSSRYLVKRTGEKVFLECVQDMDHENMFWYRQDPGLGLRLIYFSYDVKMKEKGDIPEGYSVSREKKERFSLILESASTNQTSMYLCASSLRSAGPARGTQYFGPGTRLLVL.

V usage is TRBV18 and J usage is TRBJ1-1; 7 bases are shared with TRBD1. The V gene's germline CDR1 is KGHSH and CDR2 LQKENI. The CDR3 spans 16 residues. V was clipped by 6 bases and J by 5 bases; unmatched bases: 15. The CDR3 DNA follows: TGTGCCAGCTCGCGCAAAACAGGGGCGGAAGGAACTGAAGCTTTCTTT. Residues: CASSRKTGAEGTEAFF.

V and J are TRBV7-2 and TRBJ2-3; D perhaps matches TRBD2 (7 bases). The CDR3 consists of 14 residues. V lost 10 bases and J lost 2, with 16 bases in between. The germline gives CDR1 SGHTA, CDR2 FQGNSA. Here the CDR3 reads CATKGGHPTDTQYF. The CDR3 DNA follows: TGTGCCACGAAGGGGGGGCACCCCACAGATACGCAGTATTTT.